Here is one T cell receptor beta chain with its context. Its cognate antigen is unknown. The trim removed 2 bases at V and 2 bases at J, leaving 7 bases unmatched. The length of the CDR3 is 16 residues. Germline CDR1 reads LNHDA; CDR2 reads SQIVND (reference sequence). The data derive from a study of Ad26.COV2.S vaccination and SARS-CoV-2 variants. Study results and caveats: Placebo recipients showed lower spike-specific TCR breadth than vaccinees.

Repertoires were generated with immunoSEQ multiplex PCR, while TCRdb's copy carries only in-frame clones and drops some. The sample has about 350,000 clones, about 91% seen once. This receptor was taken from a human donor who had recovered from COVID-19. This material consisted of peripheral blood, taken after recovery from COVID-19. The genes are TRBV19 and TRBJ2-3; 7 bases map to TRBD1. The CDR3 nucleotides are TGTGCCAGTAGTATAATAACGACAGGGAACACAGATACGCAGTATTTT. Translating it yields CASSIITTGNTDTQYF.